This T cell receptor (beta chain) was sequenced in a study of shared clonotypes between healthy human individuals. Overall study: Three plates each covered CD4 naive and memory; CD8 naive two, CD8 memory one. Study-level points and caveats: Sampling covered blood only; tissue repertoires likely differ.

Sequencing was performed with immunoSEQ multiplex PCR; in TCRdb, only in-frame clones are kept and a portion is missing. Of roughly 520,000 clones in the sample, approximately 95% are singletons; the top ten hold 0.05% to 0.07%. The CDR3 is 15 residues long. Per the germline V gene, CDR1 is MDHEN and CDR2 is SYDVKM. The ends lost 6 bases at V and 3 bases at J; junction bases unmatched: 6. This clone appeared once. Its antigen is undetermined. The clonotype was recovered from a woman in her 30s in good health. The sequenced sample consisted of naive CD4+ T cells sorted from blood. As for subset: CD45RA+ positively selected. This chain connects TRBV28 to TRBJ2-2; 8 nucleotides match TRBD2. The CDR3, as DNA: TGTGCCAGCAGATCCAGCGGGAGCGACACCGGGGAGCTGTTTTTT. Residues: CASRSSGSDTGELFF.